The clone carrying this TCR beta chain showed up just a few times. The data derive from a study of patients and donors after allogeneic stem cell transplantation. TCRdb re-derived calls from the RT-PCR reads in MiXCR, one entry per CDR3 protein. The sample records more than 850,000 distinct CDR3 sequences, about a sixth being singletons. CDR1 is SEHNR, CDR2 FQNEAQ, per germline (reference sequence). This CDR3 has 13 residues. The V gene lost 1 base and the J gene lost 8 bases, with 8 bases spanning the gap. Material for sequencing was blood, either unsorted or a sorted T cell fraction (not recorded which). This clonotype was obtained from a human donor who was either an allogeneic HSCT recipient or a stem cell or donor lymphocyte infusion donor (not recorded which). It is not recorded whose cells these are; they may come from a transplant donor. The V gene is TRBV7-9, the J gene TRBJ1-4; the D gene is possibly TRBD1 (6 bases). The CDR3 protein is CASSLDREEKLFF. In DNA, the CDR3 is TGTGCCAGCAGCTTAGACAGGGAGGAAAAACTGTTTTTT. The full variable domain, its missing parts supplied by reference TRBV7-9 and TRBJ1-4, is DTGVSQNPRHKITKRGQNVTFRCDPISEHNRLYWYRQTLGQGPEFLTYFQNEAQLEKSRLLSDRFSAERPKGSFSTLEIQRTEQGDSAMYLCASSLDREEKLFFGSGTQLSVL.